The sequence of this TCR beta chain was determined in a study of glioma-infiltrating T cells after dendritic cell vaccination (dated by TCRdb to between 2015 and 2016). Regarding the complete study: A cohort of roughly 15 glioblastoma patients from Phase I and II dendritic cell vaccination trials was included, of whom 9 were newly diagnosed and 6 had recurrent disease. In glioblastoma patients vaccinated with dendritic cells, deep sequencing of TCR beta CDR3 regions served to measure tumor-infiltrating lymphocyte content and to compare repertoires between tumor and blood. The vaccine was prepared from monocyte-derived dendritic cells that were cultured for 6 to 7 days with IL-4 and GM-CSF and then pulsed overnight with autologous tumor lysate. Between 2003 and 2012, patients were given autologous tumor lysate-pulsed dendritic cell vaccination. Patients received three intradermal dendritic cell vaccine injections at biweekly intervals in the arm below the axilla. Survival after dendritic cell vaccination was correlated with TCR sequencing metrics such as TIL content and the overlap between tumor and blood repertoires. Study-wide conclusions, independent of this receptor: Higher estimated pretreatment TIL content predicted longer time to progression and overall survival after dendritic cell vaccination. The cohort was small and heterogeneous, and full blood and tumor sets were available for few patients, with initial-recurrent tumor pairs available for even fewer patients. The TCR overlap response model with three groups was called speculative and said to need prospective validation. No direct relationship between TCR clonality and survival was found, suggesting that a diverse polyclonal response may matter.

Via the germline V gene (reference sequence), CDR1 is LNHDA and CDR2 SQIVND. The CDR3 spans 16 residues, from the cysteine through the phenylalanine. The kept DNA is CDR3 alone, 48 bases in frame from the first base. V gives up 3 bases and J gives up 0 bases, and the segment between their germline ends measures 12 bases. The time point label corresponds to: after dendritic cell vaccination, including at tumor progression/relapse. Selection of patients required sufficient residual fresh-frozen tumor tissue and over two years of available survival data. An isocitrate dehydrogenase mutation was not carried by any of the glioblastoma patients, although molecular status was otherwise variable. PBMC were collected before vaccination, two weeks after the third vaccination, and at tumor progression if progression occurred. Genomic DNA was extracted with the Qiagen DNeasy Blood extraction Kit. The immunoSEQ assay amplified TCRB CDR3 regions from roughly 2 micrograms of genomic DNA, or from all available DNA when less than that amount was available. The multiplex PCR employed 60 forward primers targeting TCR V beta segments and 13 reverse primers targeting J beta segments. To estimate the number of reads per starting template, synthetic control templates were added to each sample at limiting dilution. Reads of 87 bp were generated by sequencing on the Illumina HiSeq System. The authors processed their data as follows. PCR and sequencing errors were removed by a nearest neighbor algorithm that merged closely related sequences. TCR overlap was measured as the percentage of unique tumor TCR beta sequences that were also present in the peripheral blood of the same patient. TCRdb provides this immuneACCESS table in a form limited to in-frame rearrangements. Some clones are lacking; in checked studies, under half of them reflect an unresolved V gene, and why the rest are absent is not known. Clonal size and the V and J genes are those of that table, whereas D and trimming came from the DNA. In all, the sample holds approximately 10,000 clones, and over 65% of those were seen once. Jointly, the top ten make up about 40% of the sample.

The table lists this clone with a count of one. The antigen it recognizes is unknown. No base quality information exists; no much larger clone differs at one position. Rearrangement joined TRBV19 to TRBJ1-3; no D segment can be confidently identified. The sequence came from a human donor with glioblastoma. The sequenced sample was blood, obtained after dendritic cell vaccination. CDR3 reads: CASSIWTGNSGNTIYF. DNA sequence: TGTGCCAGTAGTATCTGGACGGGAAACTCTGGAAACACCATATATTTT.